The clone carrying this T cell receptor (beta chain) appeared once. What it binds is not known. Using immunoSEQ multiplex PCR, the repertoire was profiled, and TCRdb retains in-frame clones only, with some absent. The sample contains roughly 120,000 clones, around 89% of which appear only once. V shed 6 bases, J shed 1 base, and the junction held 10 bases outside the gene matches. The CDR3 totals 17 residues. The germline gives CDR1 SNHLY, CDR2 FYNNEI. The entry originates in a study of T cell responses to AZD1222 COVID-19 vaccine. Overall study results and limits: Donors were chiefly white British, with a greater number of females, and clonal diversity was perhaps underestimated.

The specimen was peripheral blood, collected 28 days after the second AZD1222 dose. The receptor was isolated from an adult who received the AZD1222 COVID-19 vaccine. The rearrangement joins TRBV2 to TRBJ1-5; 9 bases fit TRBD1. CDR3 DNA sequence: TGTGCCAGCAGCCTAAGGCGGGGGACAGGGAGCAATCAGCCCCAGCATTTT. This translates into CASSLRRGTGSNQPQHF.